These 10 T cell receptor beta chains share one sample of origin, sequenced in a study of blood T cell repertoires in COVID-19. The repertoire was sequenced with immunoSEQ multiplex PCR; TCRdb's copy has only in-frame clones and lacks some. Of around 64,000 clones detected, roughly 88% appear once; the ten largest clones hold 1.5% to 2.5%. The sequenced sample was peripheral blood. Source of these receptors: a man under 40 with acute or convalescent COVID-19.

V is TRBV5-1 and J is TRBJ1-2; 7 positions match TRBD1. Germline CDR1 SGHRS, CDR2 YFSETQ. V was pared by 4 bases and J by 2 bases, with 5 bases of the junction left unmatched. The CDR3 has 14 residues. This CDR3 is CASSMLTGNYGYTF. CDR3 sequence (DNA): TGCGCCAGCAGCATGTTGACAGGGAACTATGGCTACACCTTC.

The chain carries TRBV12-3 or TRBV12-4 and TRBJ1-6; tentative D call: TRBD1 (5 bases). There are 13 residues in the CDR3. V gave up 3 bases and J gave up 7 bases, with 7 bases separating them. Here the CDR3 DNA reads TGTGCCAGCAGTTTTGACAGAAATTCACCCCTCCACTTT. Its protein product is CASSFDRNSPLHF.

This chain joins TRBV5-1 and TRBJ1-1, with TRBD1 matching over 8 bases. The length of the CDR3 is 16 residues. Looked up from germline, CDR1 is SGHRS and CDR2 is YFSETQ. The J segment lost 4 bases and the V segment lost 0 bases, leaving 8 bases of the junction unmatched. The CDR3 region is CASSLEIGQGATEAFF. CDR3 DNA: TGCGCCAGCAGCTTGGAGATCGGTCAGGGGGCCACTGAAGCTTTCTTT.

The CDR3 DNA reads as TGCAGCGTTGGGTCTCGTTCGGAGTCTATAGCGGTGAACACTGAAGCTTTCTTT. Its translation: CSVGSRSESIAVNTEAFF. The chain recombines TRBV29-1 with TRBJ1-1; D gene unclear. This CDR3 contains 18 residues. The germline gives CDR1 SQVTM, CDR2 ANQGSEA. V gave up 4 bases and J gave up 0 bases, with 24 bases separating them. Complete variable domain (other parts from reference TRBV29-1 and TRBJ1-1): SAVISQKPSRDICQRGTSLTIQCQVDSQVTMMFWYRQQPGQSLTLIATANQGSEATYESGFVIDKFPISRPNLTFSTLTVSNMSPEDSSIYLCSVGSRSESIAVNTEAFFGQGTRLTVV.

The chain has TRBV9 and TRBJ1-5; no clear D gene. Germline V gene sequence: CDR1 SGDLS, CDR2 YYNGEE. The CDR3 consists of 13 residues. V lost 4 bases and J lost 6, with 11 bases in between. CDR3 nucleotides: TGTGCCAGCAGCCGCGACGAGGGTCAGCCCCAGCATTTT. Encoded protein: CASSRDEGQPQHF.

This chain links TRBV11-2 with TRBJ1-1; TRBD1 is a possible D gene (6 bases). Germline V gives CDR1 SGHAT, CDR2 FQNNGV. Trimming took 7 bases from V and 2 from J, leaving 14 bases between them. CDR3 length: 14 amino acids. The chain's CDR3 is CASTPQGYNTEAFF. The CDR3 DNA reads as TGTGCCAGCACCCCGCAGGGGTATAACACTGAAGCTTTCTTT.

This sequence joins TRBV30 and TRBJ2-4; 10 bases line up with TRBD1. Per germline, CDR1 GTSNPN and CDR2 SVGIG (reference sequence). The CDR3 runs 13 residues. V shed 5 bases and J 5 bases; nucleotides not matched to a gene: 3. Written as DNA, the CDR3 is TGTGCCTGGGGACAGGGGGGTCAAAACATTCAGTACTTC. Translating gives CAWGQGGQNIQYF.

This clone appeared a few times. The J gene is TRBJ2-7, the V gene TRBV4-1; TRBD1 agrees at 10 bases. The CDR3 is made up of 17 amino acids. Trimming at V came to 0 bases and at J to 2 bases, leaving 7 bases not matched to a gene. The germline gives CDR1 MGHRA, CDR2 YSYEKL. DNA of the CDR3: TGCGCCAGCAGCCAAGATCCGAGAGGGACAGGGGCCTACGAGCAGTACTTC. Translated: CASSQDPRGTGAYEQYF.

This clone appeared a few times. The CDR3 loop reads CASARGKETQYF. The DNA of the CDR3 is TGTGCCAGCGCCAGGGGGAAAGAGACCCAGTACTTC. V is TRBV13 and J is TRBJ2-5; 7 bases align to TRBD1. J was trimmed by 3 bases and V by 8 bases; bases with no gene match: 3. The CDR3 totals 12 residues. The V gene's germline CDR1 is PRHDT and CDR2 FYEKMQ (reference sequence).

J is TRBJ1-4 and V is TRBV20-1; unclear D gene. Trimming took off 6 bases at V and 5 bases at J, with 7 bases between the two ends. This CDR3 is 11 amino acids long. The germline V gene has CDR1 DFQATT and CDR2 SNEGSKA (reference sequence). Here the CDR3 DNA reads TGCAGTGCCCCGACAAATGAAAAACTGTTTTTT. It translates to CSAPTNEKLFF.